This entry lists 5 T cell receptor beta chains sequenced from one sample in a study of CD8 T cells in ankylosing spondylitis. Each CDR3 protein gets one entry after TCRdb re-called the 5' RACE reads with MiXCR. The data contain some 270,000 distinct CDR3 sequences, 18% of them seen just once; the ten biggest clones take up 25% to 40%. Sample: blood, either unsorted or a sorted T cell fraction (not recorded which). The receptors stem from a male donor with ankylosing spondylitis or in good health (not recorded which).

A few counts support this clonotype. This chain connects TRBV4-1 to TRBJ2-4; D unresolved. CDR3 size: 21 residues. The germline CDR1 and CDR2 sequences are MGHRA and YSYEKL. V lost 1 base and J lost 2, with 27 bases in between. The CDR3 protein is CASSQGTSSLGALLTKNIQYF. CDR3 DNA sequence: TGCGCCAGCAGCCAAGGCACTTCTAGTTTGGGCGCCCTACTAACCAAAAACATTCAGTACTTC.

V and J are TRBV7-9 and TRBJ2-7, with 9 bases matching TRBD2. Unmatched junction bases numbered 11, after V lost 5 bases and J lost 6 bases. CDR1 and CDR2 (germline): SEHNR, FQNEAQ (reference sequence). This CDR3 is 15 amino acids long. The CDR3 sequence: CASSALLAGPFEQYF. CDR3 DNA sequence: TGTGCCAGCAGCGCACTACTAGCGGGCCCTTTCGAGCAGTACTTC.

The sample holds many counts of this clonotype. The J gene is TRBJ2-7, the V gene TRBV10-2; D gene uncertain. This CDR3 region has 16 residues. Germline assignment: CDR1 WSHSY and CDR2 SAAADI. Trimming left V 2 bases short and J 4 bases short, with 18 bases between. The CDR3 region is CASSEGRGSSFYEQYF. For the CDR3, the DNA is TGCGCCAGCAGTGAGGGTCGCGGCAGCAGCTTTTACGAGCAGTACTTC.

V and J are TRBV7-8 and TRBJ2-7; TRBD2 matches 8 bases. Per the germline V gene, CDR1 is SGHVS and CDR2 is FQNEAQ. CDR3 length: 17 amino acids. Losses at the gene ends were 1 base for V and 2 bases for J; bases not matched to a gene: 10. The CDR3 DNA reads as TGTGCCAGCAGCTTAGGGGTAGCGGGAAATACGCCCTACGAGCAGTACTTC. Protein: CASSLGVAGNTPYEQYF.

The rearrangement joins TRBV27 to TRBJ2-1; 14 bases agree with TRBD2. Germline trimming cut 6 bases from V and 3 bases from J; bases unmatched to any gene: 7. Germline loops: CDR1 MNHEY, CDR2 SMNVEV (reference sequence). This CDR3 is 17 amino acids long. The CDR3 sequence: CASSPGTSGSFYNEQFF. The CDR3 DNA follows: TGTGCCAGCAGCCCGGGGACTAGCGGGAGTTTCTACAATGAGCAGTTCTTC.